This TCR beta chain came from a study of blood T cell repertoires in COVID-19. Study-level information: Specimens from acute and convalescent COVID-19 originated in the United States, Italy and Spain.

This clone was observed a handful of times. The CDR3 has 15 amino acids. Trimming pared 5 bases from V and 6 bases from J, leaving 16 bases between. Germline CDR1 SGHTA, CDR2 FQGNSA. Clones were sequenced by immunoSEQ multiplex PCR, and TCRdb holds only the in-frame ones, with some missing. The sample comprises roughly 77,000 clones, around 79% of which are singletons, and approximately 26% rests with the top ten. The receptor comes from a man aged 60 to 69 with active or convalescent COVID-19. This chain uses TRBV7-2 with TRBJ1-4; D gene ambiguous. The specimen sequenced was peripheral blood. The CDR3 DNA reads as TGTGCCAGCAGCCCCCTGGGCCCTTGGGATGAAAAACTGTTTTTT. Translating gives CASSPLGPWDEKLFF.